This paragraph reports one T cell receptor (beta chain). The CDR3 covers 15 residues. Germline V gene lookup returns CDR1 MNHNY and CDR2 SVGAGI (reference sequence). This specimen belongs to a study of cytomegalovirus exposure and HLA in healthy donors. This PCR relied on a set of 60 Vbeta primers and 13 Jbeta primers. Here immunoSEQ multiplex PCR was the method, and the copy in TCRdb shows in-frame clones only, minus some. Found here are approximately 200,000 clones, 65% to 80% of them singletons; the top ten hold roughly 16%. The chain uses TRBV6-6 and TRBJ2-5, with 10 nucleotides matching TRBD2. The J call is uncertain, as TRBJ2-7 better fits the DNA end. The sample consisted of PBMCs. The clonotype was recovered from a man aged 40-50 years in good health and CMV-seronegative. The CDR3 region has the DNA TGTGCCAGCAGTGGAAGGACTAGCGGAGACTACGAGCAGTACTTC. Translating gives CASSGRTSGDYEQYF.